One sample yielded the 8 T cell receptor beta chains listed below, sequenced in a study of CD8+ T cells in alopecia areata. TCR sequencing used cDNA made by reverse transcription of extracted RNA. TCRdb's copy holds only in-frame clones and misses some; the assay was immunoSEQ multiplex PCR. The profile shows about 12,000 clones, 60% of them singletons. Samples from alopecia areata patients were lesional scalp punch biopsies and peripheral blood. Source material: skin. These receptors all come from a human donor with alopecia areata.

J is TRBJ2-7 and V is TRBV4-3; TRBD2 might be the D (7 bases). Trimming stripped 0 bases from V and 3 bases from J, with 15 bases between. The CDR3 covers 16 residues. Germline-derived CDR1 and CDR2 are LGHNA and YSLEER. The CDR3 region is CASSQDGGGSFYEQYF. The CDR3 DNA is TGCGCCAGCAGCCAAGATGGGGGCGGGAGTTTCTACGAGCAGTACTTC.

This clone appeared a few times. The chain has TRBV15 and TRBJ2-1; the D is unclear. CDR1 and CDR2 (germline): LNHNV, YYDKDF (reference sequence). The length of the CDR3 is 12 residues. V was trimmed by 5 bases and J by 6 bases, leaving 8 bases between them. The DNA of the CDR3 is TGTGCCACCAGCTCCCCGACCAATGAGCAGTTCTTC. The encoded protein is CATSSPTNEQFF.

The J gene is TRBJ2-7, the V gene TRBV20-1; D unresolved. The CDR3 spans 11 residues. V lost 0 bases to trimming and J lost 6 bases, with 6 bases between them. The germline CDR1 and CDR2 sequences are DFQATT and SNEGSKA (reference sequence). The CDR3 DNA is TGCAGTGCTAGAGAAAGCCGCGAGCAGTACTTC. It encodes CSARESREQYF.

This clone was detected a few times. The V call is TRBV6-4, the J call TRBJ2-1; D is uncertain. CDR3 length: 15 amino acids. Deletions cut 2 bases from V and 0 bases from J, with 8 bases between. Germline values: CDR1 MRHNA, CDR2 SNTAGT. The CDR3 here is CASSDTESSYNEQFF. In nucleotides, the CDR3 is TGTGCCAGCAGTGACACGGAGAGCTCCTACAATGAGCAGTTCTTC.

In its sample, this clone was seen once. The rearrangement links TRBV19 to TRBJ1-1, with D perhaps TRBD1 (6 bases). The CDR3 totals 16 residues. From germline, CDR1 is LNHDA and CDR2 SQIVND (reference sequence). The ends were cut back, 5 bases at V and 0 bases at J, with 16 bases in the middle. The DNA of the CDR3 is TGTGCCAGTAGTCCATCCAGGGGCGCCATGAACACTGAAGCTTTCTTT. This sequence encodes CASSPSRGAMNTEAFF.

This rearrangement joins TRBV28 to TRBJ2-3; no firm D call. The V and J ends lost 3 bases and 0 bases respectively, with 13 bases between them. CDR1 and CDR2 (germline): MDHEN, SYDVKM. The CDR3 sequence is 16 residues long. Written as DNA, the CDR3 is TGTGCCAGCAGTTTGTTAATCGCAGCTAGCACAGATACGCAGTATTTT. Amino acid sequence: CASSLLIAASTDTQYF.

The chain couples TRBV7-2 to TRBJ1-2; D possibly corresponds to TRBD1 (5 bases). Germline CDR1 SGHTA, CDR2 FQGNSA. This CDR3 spans 16 amino acids. V lost 1 base, J lost 5 bases, and 17 bases lay in between. In nucleotides, the CDR3 is TGTGCCAGCAGCTTAGGCGAGGTCCGAAGGGGATATGGCTACACCTTC. Translation gives CASSLGEVRRGYGYTF.

The V call is TRBV28, the J call TRBJ1-1, with D maybe TRBD1 (5 bases). The CDR3 spans 15 residues. The V and J ends lost 3 bases and 4 bases respectively, with 15 bases between them. Germline loops: CDR1 MDHEN, CDR2 SYDVKM. The CDR3 coding sequence is TGTGCCAGCAGTTTGGACAACCGTTTGCGCACTGAAGCTTTCTTT. The encoded protein is CASSLDNRLRTEAFF.